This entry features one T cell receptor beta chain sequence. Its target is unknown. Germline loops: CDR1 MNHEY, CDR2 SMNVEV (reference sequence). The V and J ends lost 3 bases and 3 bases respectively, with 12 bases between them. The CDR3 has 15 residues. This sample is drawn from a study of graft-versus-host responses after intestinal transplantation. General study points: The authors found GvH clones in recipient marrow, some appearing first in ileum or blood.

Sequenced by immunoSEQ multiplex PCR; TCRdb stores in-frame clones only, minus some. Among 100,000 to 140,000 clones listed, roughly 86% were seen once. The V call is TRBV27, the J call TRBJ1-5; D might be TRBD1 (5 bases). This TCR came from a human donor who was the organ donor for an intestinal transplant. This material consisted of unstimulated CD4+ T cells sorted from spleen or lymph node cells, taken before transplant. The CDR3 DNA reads TGTGCCAGCAGTTTGGGATCGGGACTCAATCAGCCCCAGCATTTT. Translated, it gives CASSLGSGLNQPQHF.